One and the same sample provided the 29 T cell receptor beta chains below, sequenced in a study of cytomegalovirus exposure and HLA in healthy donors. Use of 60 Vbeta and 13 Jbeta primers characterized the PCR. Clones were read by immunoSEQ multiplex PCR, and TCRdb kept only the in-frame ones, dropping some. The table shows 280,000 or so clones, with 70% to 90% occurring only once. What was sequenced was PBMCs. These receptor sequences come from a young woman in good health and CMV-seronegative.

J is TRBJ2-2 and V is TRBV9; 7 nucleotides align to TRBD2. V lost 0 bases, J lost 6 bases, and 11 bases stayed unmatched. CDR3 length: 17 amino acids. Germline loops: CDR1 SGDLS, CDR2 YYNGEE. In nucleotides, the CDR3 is TGTGCCAGCAGCGTAGTTGGTGCGGGGGTGATCCCCGGGGAGCTGTTTTTT. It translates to CASSVVGAGVIPGELFF.

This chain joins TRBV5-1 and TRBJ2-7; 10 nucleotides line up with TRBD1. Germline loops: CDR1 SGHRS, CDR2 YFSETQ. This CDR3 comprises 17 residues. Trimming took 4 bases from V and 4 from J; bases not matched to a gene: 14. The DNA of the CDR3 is TGCGCCAGCAGCATGGCTTTTGGACAGGGGGGTTGGTACGAGCAGTACTTC. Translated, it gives CASSMAFGQGGWYEQYF.

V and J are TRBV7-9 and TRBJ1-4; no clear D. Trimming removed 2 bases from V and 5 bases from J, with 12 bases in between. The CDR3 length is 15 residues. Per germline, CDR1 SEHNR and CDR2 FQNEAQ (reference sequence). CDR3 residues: CASSLSGAGNEKLFF. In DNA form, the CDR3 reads TGTGCCAGCAGCTTAAGCGGCGCAGGAAATGAAAAACTGTTTTTT.

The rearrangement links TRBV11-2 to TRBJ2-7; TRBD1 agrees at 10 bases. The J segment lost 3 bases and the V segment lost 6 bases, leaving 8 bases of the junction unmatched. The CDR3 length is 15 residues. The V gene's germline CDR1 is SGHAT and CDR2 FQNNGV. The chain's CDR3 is CASSTTTGGFYEQYF. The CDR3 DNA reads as TGTGCCAGCAGTACCACGACAGGGGGCTTCTACGAGCAGTACTTC.

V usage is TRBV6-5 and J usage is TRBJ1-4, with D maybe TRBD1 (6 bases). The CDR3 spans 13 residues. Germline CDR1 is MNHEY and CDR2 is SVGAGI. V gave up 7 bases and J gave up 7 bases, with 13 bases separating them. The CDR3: CASTQGFGEKLFF. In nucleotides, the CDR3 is TGTGCCAGCACTCAGGGGTTCGGTGAAAAACTGTTTTTT.

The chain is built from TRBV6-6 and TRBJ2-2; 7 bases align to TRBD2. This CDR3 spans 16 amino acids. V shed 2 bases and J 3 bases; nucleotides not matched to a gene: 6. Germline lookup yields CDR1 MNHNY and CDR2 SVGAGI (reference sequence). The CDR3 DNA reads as TGTGCCAGCAGTTACGGGGGGGTTACCCACACCGGGGAGCTGTTTTTT. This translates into CASSYGGVTHTGELFF.

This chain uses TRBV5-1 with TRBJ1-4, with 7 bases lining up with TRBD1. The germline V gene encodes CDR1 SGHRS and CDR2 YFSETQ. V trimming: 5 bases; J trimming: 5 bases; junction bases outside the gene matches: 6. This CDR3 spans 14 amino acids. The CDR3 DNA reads TGCGCCAGCAGTGCCGGGACAGCCAATGAAAAACTGTTTTTT. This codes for CASSAGTANEKLFF.

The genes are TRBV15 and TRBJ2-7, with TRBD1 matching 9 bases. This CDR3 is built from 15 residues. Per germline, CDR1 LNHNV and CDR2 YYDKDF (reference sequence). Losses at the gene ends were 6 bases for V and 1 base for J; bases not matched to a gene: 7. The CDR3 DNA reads TGTGCCACCAGTCCCCCGGGGACAGGGTCCTACGAGCAGTACTTC. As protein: CATSPPGTGSYEQYF.

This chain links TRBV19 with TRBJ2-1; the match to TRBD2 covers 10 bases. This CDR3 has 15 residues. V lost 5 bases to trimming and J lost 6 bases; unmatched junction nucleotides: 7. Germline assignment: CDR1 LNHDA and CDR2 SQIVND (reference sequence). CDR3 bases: TGTGCCAGTAGTCCGCAGAGCGGGGGGGCCAATGAGCAGTTCTTC. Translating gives CASSPQSGGANEQFF. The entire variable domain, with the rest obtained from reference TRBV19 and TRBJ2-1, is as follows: DGGITQSPKYLFRKEGQNVTLSCEQNLNHDAMYWYRQDPGQGLRLIYYSQIVNDFQKGDIAEGYSVSREKKESFPLTVTSAQKNPTAFYLCASSPQSGGANEQFFGPGTRLTVL.

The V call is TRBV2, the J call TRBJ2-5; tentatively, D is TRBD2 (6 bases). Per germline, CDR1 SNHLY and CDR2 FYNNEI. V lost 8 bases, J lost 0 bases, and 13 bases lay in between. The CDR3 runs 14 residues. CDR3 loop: CASGARGYQETQYF. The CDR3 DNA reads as TGTGCCAGCGGTGCGCGGGGCTACCAAGAGACCCAGTACTTC.

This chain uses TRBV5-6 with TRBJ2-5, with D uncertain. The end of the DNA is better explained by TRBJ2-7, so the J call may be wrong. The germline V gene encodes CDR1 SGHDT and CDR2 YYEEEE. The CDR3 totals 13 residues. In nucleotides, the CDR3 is TGTGCCAGCAGCTTGGGAAGCTCCTACGAGCAGTACTTC. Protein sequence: CASSLGSSYEQYF.

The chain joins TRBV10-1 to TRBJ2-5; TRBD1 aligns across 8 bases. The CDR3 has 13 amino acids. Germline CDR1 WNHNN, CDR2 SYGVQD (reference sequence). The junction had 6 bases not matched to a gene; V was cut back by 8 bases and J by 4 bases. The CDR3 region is CASQGAARETQYF. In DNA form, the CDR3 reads TGCGCCAGCCAGGGGGCTGCGAGAGAGACCCAGTACTTC.

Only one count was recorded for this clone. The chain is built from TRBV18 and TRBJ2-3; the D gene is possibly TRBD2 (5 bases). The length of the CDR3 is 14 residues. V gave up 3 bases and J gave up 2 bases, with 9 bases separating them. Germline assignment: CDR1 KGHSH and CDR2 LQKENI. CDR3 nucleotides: TGTGCCAGCTCACCTGGGGAGCCCACAGATACGCAGTATTTT. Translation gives CASSPGEPTDTQYF.

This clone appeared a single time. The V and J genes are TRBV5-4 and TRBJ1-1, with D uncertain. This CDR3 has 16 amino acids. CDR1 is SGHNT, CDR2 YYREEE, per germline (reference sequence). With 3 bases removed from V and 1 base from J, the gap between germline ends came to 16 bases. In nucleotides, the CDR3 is TGTGCCAGCAGCTCCCCGGGAGCTCCTCGGAACACTGAAGCTTTCTTT. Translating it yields CASSSPGAPRNTEAFF.

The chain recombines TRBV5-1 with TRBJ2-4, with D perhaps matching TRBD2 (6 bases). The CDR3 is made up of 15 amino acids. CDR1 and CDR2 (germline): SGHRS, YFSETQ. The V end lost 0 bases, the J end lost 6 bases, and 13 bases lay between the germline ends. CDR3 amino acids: CASSLVTGGINIQYF. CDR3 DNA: TGCGCCAGCAGCTTGGTCACCGGGGGTATAAACATTCAGTACTTC.

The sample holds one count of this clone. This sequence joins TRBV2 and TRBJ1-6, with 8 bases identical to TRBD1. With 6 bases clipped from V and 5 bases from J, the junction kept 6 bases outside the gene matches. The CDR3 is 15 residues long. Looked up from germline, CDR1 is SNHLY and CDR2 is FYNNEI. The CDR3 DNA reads TGTGCCAGCAGCCGGACAGGGTCGGATAATTCACCCCTCCACTTT. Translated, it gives CASSRTGSDNSPLHF.

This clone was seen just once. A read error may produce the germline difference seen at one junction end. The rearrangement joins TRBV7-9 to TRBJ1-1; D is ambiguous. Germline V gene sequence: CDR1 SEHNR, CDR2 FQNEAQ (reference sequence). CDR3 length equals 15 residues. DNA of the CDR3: TGTTCCAGCAGCCCCGAGGGTCCTCCCGGCACTGAAGCTTTCTTT. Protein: CSSSPEGPPGTEAFF.

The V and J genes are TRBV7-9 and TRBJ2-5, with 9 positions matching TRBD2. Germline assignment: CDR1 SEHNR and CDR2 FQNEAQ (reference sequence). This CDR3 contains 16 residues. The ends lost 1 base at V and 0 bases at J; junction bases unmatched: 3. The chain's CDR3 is CASSLVSGGNQETQYF. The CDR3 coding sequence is TGTGCCAGCAGCTTAGTGAGCGGGGGGAACCAAGAGACCCAGTACTTC.

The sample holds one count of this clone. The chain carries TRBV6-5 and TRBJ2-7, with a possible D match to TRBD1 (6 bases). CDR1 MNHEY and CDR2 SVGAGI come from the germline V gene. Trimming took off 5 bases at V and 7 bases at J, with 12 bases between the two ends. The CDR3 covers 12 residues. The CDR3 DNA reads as TGTGCCAGCAGTACAGGGTTAAGGGAGCAGTACTTC. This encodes CASSTGLREQYF.

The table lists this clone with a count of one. The CDR3 sequence: CASSQDGPGLGTYEQYF. CDR3 coding DNA: TGCGCCAGCAGCCAAGATGGCCCGGGACTAGGAACCTACGAGCAGTACTTC. The chain couples TRBV4-1 to TRBJ2-7; 8 bases line up with TRBD2. This CDR3 has 17 residues. Germline V gives CDR1 MGHRA, CDR2 YSYEKL. The V segment lost 0 bases and the J segment 2 bases; nucleotides outside the gene matches: 9.

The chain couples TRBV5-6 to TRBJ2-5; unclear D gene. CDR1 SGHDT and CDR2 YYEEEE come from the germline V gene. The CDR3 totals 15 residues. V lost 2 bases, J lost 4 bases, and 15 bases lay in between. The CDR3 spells CASSFVPNGLETQYF. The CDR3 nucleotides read TGTGCCAGCAGCTTTGTCCCTAACGGGTTAGAGACCCAGTACTTC.

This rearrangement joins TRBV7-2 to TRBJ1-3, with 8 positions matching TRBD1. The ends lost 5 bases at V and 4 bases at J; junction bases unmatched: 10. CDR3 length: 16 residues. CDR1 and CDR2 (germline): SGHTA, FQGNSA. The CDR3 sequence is CASSPRVRGQGNTIYF. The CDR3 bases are TGTGCCAGCAGCCCCCGTGTCAGGGGGCAAGGAAACACCATATATTTT.

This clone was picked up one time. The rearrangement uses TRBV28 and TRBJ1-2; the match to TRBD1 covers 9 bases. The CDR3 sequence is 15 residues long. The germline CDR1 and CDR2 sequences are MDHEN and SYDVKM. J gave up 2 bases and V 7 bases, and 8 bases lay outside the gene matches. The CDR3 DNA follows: TGTGCCAGCACCCGAGGACAGGGGTACAACTATGGCTACACCTTC. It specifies CASTRGQGYNYGYTF.

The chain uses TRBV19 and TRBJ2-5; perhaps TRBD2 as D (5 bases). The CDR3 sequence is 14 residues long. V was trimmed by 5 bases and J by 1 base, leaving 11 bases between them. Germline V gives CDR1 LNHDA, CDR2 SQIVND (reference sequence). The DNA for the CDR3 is TGTGCCAGTAGTGCTAGCAGTTTCCAAGAGACCCAGTACTTC. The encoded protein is CASSASSFQETQYF.

In nucleotides, the CDR3 is TGCGCCAGCAGCCAAACGGGACTAGCCCTATACAATGAGCAGTTCTTC. Its translation: CASSQTGLALYNEQFF. V and J are TRBV4-1 and TRBJ2-1; 9 bases are shared with TRBD2. The CDR3 extends over 16 amino acids. The V gene's germline CDR1 is MGHRA and CDR2 YSYEKL. The ends lost 2 bases at V and 4 bases at J; junction bases unmatched: 6.

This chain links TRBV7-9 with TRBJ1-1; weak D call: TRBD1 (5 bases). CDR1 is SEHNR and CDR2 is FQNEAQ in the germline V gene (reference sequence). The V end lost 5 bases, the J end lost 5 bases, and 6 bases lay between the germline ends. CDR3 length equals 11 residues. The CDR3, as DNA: TGTGCCAGCAGCGGGGGGACTGAAGCTTTCTTT. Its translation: CASSGGTEAFF.

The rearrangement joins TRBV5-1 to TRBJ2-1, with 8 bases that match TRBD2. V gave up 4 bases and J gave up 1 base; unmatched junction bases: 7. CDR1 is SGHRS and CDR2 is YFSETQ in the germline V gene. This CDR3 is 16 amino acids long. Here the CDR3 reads CASSPGGGGSYNEQFF. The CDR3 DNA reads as TGCGCCAGCAGCCCTGGTGGCGGGGGGTCCTACAATGAGCAGTTCTTC. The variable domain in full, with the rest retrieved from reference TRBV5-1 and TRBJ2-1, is KAGVTQTPRYLIKTRGQQVTLSCSPISGHRSVSWYQQTPGQGLQFLFEYFSETQRNKGNFPGRFSGRQFSNSRSEMNVSTLELGDSALYLCASSPGGGGSYNEQFFGPGTRLTVL.

In nucleotides, the CDR3 is TGTGCCAGCAGCATCGGTTCGGGTCAGCCCCAGCATTTT. Translated, it gives CASSIGSGQPQHF. This chain joins TRBV7-9 and TRBJ1-5, with D uncertain. V lost 5 bases to trimming and J lost 6 bases, with 11 bases between them. Germline V gene sequence: CDR1 SEHNR, CDR2 FQNEAQ (reference sequence). This CDR3 spans 13 amino acids.

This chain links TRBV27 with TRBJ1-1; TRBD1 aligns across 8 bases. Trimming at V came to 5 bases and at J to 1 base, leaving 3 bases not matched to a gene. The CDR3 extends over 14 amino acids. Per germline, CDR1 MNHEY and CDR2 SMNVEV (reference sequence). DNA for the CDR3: TGTGCCAGCAGTGAGACAGGGGCGAACACTGAAGCTTTCTTT. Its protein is CASSETGANTEAFF.